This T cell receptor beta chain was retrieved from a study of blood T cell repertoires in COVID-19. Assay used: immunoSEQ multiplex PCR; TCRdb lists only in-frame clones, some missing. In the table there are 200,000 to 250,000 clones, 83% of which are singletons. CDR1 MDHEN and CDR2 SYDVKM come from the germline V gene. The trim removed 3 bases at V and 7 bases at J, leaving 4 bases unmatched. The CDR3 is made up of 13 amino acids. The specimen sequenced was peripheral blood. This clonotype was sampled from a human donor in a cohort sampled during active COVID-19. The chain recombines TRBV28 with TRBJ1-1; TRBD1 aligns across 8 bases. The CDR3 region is CASSFPGTGEAFF. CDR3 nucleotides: TGTGCCAGCAGTTTCCCGGGGACAGGTGAAGCTTTCTTT.